Listed below are T cell receptor beta chains from one sample, sequenced in a study of brain T cells in children with intractable seizures. Repertoires were generated with immunoSEQ multiplex PCR, while TCRdb's copy carries only in-frame clones and drops some. The sample gives around 340,000 clones, roughly 93% of which show up once; 4.5% to 7% is in the top ten. Sequenced material: peripheral blood, taken roughly 5 months after surgery. The source of these receptors is a boy in the first two years of life with tuberous sclerosis and intractable seizures. CDR3s leave out the opening cysteine and the closing phenylalanine or tryptophan. Each record gives: J gene, V gene, CDR3 protein.

TRBJ2-5,TRBV5-1,ASSLAVGLAGKETQY
TRBJ2-7,TRBV6-5,ASTRGASLGEQY
TRBJ2-7,TRBV6-5,ASSYSTSGLYEQY
TRBJ2-7,TRBV6-5,ASSYLGQGAEQY
TRBJ2-1,TRBV6-1,ASSATTGEGRFNEQF
TRBJ2-1,TRBV7-3,ASARTEPLAGKGNEQF
TRBJ1-5,TRBV12-3/TRBV12-4,ASTGRQNQPQH
TRBJ1-5,TRBV19,ASSSDRGTVYYSNQPQH
TRBJ1-4,TRBV21-1,ANRISSNEKLF
TRBJ2-7,TRBV21-1,ASSQTGTGGFTQNYEQY
TRBJ1-3,TRBV7-6,ASSLGGPGIKGNTIY
TRBJ2-7,TRBV27,ASSLRASYEQY
TRBJ1-1,TRBV25-1,ASSEYNTEAF
TRBJ1-2,TRBV9,ASSVDDRGRQNNPNYGYT
TRBJ1-1,TRBV13,ASREGMNTEAF
TRBJ1-3,TRBV28,ASSSEGGNGNTIY
TRBJ1-3,TRBV4-2,ASSQEGQGAQGNTIY
TRBJ1-1,TRBV11-1,ASSPRGGTEAF
TRBJ1-1,TRBV7-8,ASSLGLRVPVAF
TRBJ2-7,TRBV30,AWKRDSSYEQY
TRBJ1-2,TRBV6-5,ASRGPGDYGYT
TRBJ2-3,TRBV7-6,ASSPRTSGLTDTQY
TRBJ2-7,TRBV3-1/TRBV3-2,ASSQIRDTFSYEQY
TRBJ2-2,TRBV6-6,ASSRLAGPVNTGELF
TRBJ2-1,TRBV19,ASTGTSGRVEQF
TRBJ2-6,TRBV7-8,ASSSHLAGANVLT
TRBJ1-2,TRBV12-3/TRBV12-4,ASSFGTFDGYT
TRBJ2-1,TRBV19,ASSALAGAPNEQF
TRBJ2-7,TRBV5-4,ASNRPGPDYEQY
TRBJ2-7,TRBV30,AWSFGRRLEQY
TRBJ1-5,TRBV5-5,ASSSGQAGNQPQH
TRBJ1-2,TRBV29-1,SVEGKGPGGGYT
TRBJ2-7,TRBV11-3,ASSLDPAGGSEQY
TRBJ2-3,TRBV4-2,ASSQVGQGTDTQY
TRBJ1-6,TRBV5-1,ASSSRADSPLH